The entry below describes one T cell receptor (beta chain). The CDR3 length is 14 residues. The V gene's germline CDR1 is LNHDA and CDR2 SQIVND (reference sequence). With 6 bases removed from V and 0 bases from J, the gap between germline ends came to 11 bases. This sample was included in a study of blood T cell repertoires in COVID-19. Study-level information: Sources were T cells, B-cell-depleted T cells, or PBMCs; the material itself was cDNA or gDNA.

Profiling relied on immunoSEQ multiplex PCR, and the TCRdb table lists in-frame clones only, not all of them. The table includes a few hundred thousand clones, more than 75% detected once. What was sequenced was PBMCs or T cells enriched from blood (not recorded which). This TCR was recovered from a woman between 18 and 30 years old who had recovered from COVID-19. V is TRBV19 and J is TRBJ1-2; D unclear. CDR3 nucleotide sequence: TGTGCCAGTAGCCCACAGACCCCTAACTATGGCTACACCTTC. Translating it yields CASSPQTPNYGYTF.